This entry lists 25 T cell receptor beta chains sequenced from one sample in a study of control samples from healthy donors and cancer patients. Sequencing was performed with immunoSEQ multiplex PCR; in TCRdb, only in-frame clones are kept and a portion is missing. The table lists about 130,000 clones, around 92% of them singletons. The sample taken for sequencing was PBMCs. The source of these receptors is a man aged 80 or over with head and neck cancer.

The CDR3: CASSQDLRSQSPLHF. DNA of the CDR3: TGTGCCAGCAGCCAAGATCTCAGGAGTCAGTCACCCCTCCACTTT. The chain joins TRBV3-1 (or the pseudogene TRBV3-2) to TRBJ1-6; D not certain. With 0 bases removed from V and 10 bases from J, the gap between germline ends came to 13 bases. Germline CDR1 and CDR2: LGHDT and YNNKEL (reference sequence). CDR3 length: 15 residues.

With regard to this clone: Sequence at one end of the junction differs from germline and may be a read error. The chain has TRBV10-3 and TRBJ1-6, with 7 bases lining up with TRBD1. Germline CDR1 is ENHRY and CDR2 is SYGVKD. This CDR3 is built from 15 residues. For the CDR3, the DNA is TGTGCCATAAGTGACAGGGCGGCAATTAATTCACCCCTCCACTTT. Its protein is CAISDRAAINSPLHF.

This chain connects TRBV4-1 to TRBJ1-3; D is unresolved. V was cut by 0 bases and J by 0 bases, with 6 bases left in between. The CDR3 length is 15 residues. CDR1 MGHRA and CDR2 YSYEKL come from the germline V gene. This CDR3 reads CASSQEEVSGNTIYF. The CDR3 nucleotides are TGCGCCAGCAGCCAAGAGGAGGTCTCTGGAAACACCATATATTTT.

The rearrangement uses TRBV19 and TRBJ1-4; 9 nucleotides align to TRBD1. V shed 5 bases and J 2 bases; nucleotides not matched to a gene: 18. Germline CDR1 is LNHDA and CDR2 is SQIVND (reference sequence). The CDR3 totals 20 residues. CDR3 coding DNA: TGTGCCAGTAGTGATGCGTCGGACAGGGGTGGCGTGGGCACTAATGAAAAACTGTTTTTT. This encodes CASSDASDRGGVGTNEKLFF.

This chain links TRBV9 with TRBJ1-5, with a possible D match to TRBD1 (6 bases). CDR3 length: 14 amino acids. Germline V lookup: CDR1 SGDLS, CDR2 YYNGEE. The V end lost 4 bases, the J end lost 6 bases, and 14 bases lay between the germline ends. The CDR3: CASSPRDITQPQHF. In nucleotides, the CDR3 is TGTGCCAGCAGCCCCCGGGACATAACTCAGCCCCAGCATTTT.

This clone has a single count. The rearrangement joins TRBV12-3 or TRBV12-4 to TRBJ2-7; the D gene is possibly TRBD2 (5 bases). Deletions cut 5 bases from V and 13 bases from J, with 18 bases between. This CDR3 is built from 12 residues. CDR3 sequence: CASSLRTYPTYF. In DNA form, the CDR3 reads TGTGCCAGCAGTCTTAGGACTTACCCAACCTACTTC.

The chain recombines TRBV6-5 with TRBJ2-7, with TRBD2 matching over 9 bases. With 7 bases clipped from V and 4 bases from J, the junction kept 8 bases outside the gene matches. This CDR3 is built from 14 residues. Germline CDR1 is MNHEY and CDR2 is SVGAGI. The DNA of the CDR3 is TGTGCCAGCATTCCGGGACTAGCTACGTACGAGCAGTACTTC. It encodes CASIPGLATYEQYF.

This clone was detected only a few times. The V and J genes are TRBV4-1 and TRBJ2-1; D is unclear. CDR3 length equals 16 residues. The V end lost 1 base, the J end lost 1 base, and 11 bases lay between the germline ends. Germline V gene data show CDR1 as MGHRA and CDR2 as YSYEKL. For the CDR3, the DNA is TGCGCCAGCAGCCAAGGGATAAGGGATTCCTACAATGAGCAGTTCTTC. Translated: CASSQGIRDSYNEQFF.

This clone was seen only once. The rearrangement joins TRBV5-1 to TRBJ1-2, with TRBD1 as a possible D gene (5 bases). The CDR3 spans 14 residues. V was shortened by 1 base and J by 3 bases, with 10 bases between the two germline ends. Germline assignment: CDR1 SGHRS and CDR2 YFSETQ. The CDR3 is CASSLRDQDYGYTF. Here the CDR3 DNA reads TGCGCCAGCAGCTTGAGGGACCAGGACTATGGCTACACCTTC.

V is TRBV4-1 and J is TRBJ2-5; 14 bases map to TRBD2. CDR3 length: 18 amino acids. Germline V gene sequence: CDR1 MGHRA, CDR2 YSYEKL. Unmatched junction bases numbered 9, after V lost 4 bases and J lost 2 bases. CDR3 loop: CASSPGTSGSGLQETQYF. CDR3 sequence (DNA): TGCGCCAGCAGCCCCGGGACTAGCGGGAGCGGTTTGCAAGAGACCCAGTACTTC.

This clone came up once. The V and J genes are TRBV4-2 and TRBJ2-7; D is perhaps TRBD1 (5 bases). The germline V and J ends were trimmed by 0 bases and 3 bases, with 12 bases remaining between them. CDR1 is LGHNA and CDR2 is YNFKEQ in the germline V gene. There are 15 residues in the CDR3. The CDR3 reads CASSQEAGHLYEQYF. CDR3 bases: TGTGCCAGCAGCCAAGAGGCCGGACACCTCTACGAGCAGTACTTC.

The V gene is TRBV30, the J gene TRBJ1-2, with D unresolved. Trimming took 5 bases from V and 4 from J, leaving 11 bases between them. The germline gives CDR1 GTSNPN, CDR2 SVGIG (reference sequence). The CDR3 is 12 residues long. The CDR3 DNA is TGTGCCTGGGTAGACGGTACCTATGGCTACACCTTC. This translates into CAWVDGTYGYTF.

J is TRBJ1-2 and V is TRBV27; possibly TRBD1 for D (5 bases). V shed 4 bases and J shed 5 bases, with 11 bases lying between them. Germline loops: CDR1 MNHEY, CDR2 SMNVEV (reference sequence). The CDR3 is made up of 13 amino acids. The chain's CDR3 is CASSSGNGYGYTF. CDR3 DNA sequence: TGTGCCAGCAGTTCAGGGAACGGGTATGGCTACACCTTC.

This chain links TRBV5-1 with TRBJ1-6; 7 bases are shared with TRBD1. Germline CDR1 is SGHRS and CDR2 is YFSETQ. CDR3 size: 15 residues. J was trimmed by 8 bases and V by 4 bases; bases with no gene match: 9. The CDR3 loop is CASSPRQGSDSPLHF. DNA of the CDR3: TGCGCCAGCAGCCCGCGACAGGGATCGGATTCACCCCTCCACTTT. The full variable domain, completed using reference TRBV5-1 and TRBJ1-6, is KAGVTQTPRYLIKTRGQQVTLSCSPISGHRSVSWYQQTPGQGLQFLFEYFSETQRNKGNFPGRFSGRQFSNSRSEMNVSTLELGDSALYLCASSPRQGSDSPLHFGNGTRLTVT.

The V call is TRBV5-6, the J call TRBJ1-2; no clear D gene. V shed 3 bases and J shed 4 bases, with 19 bases lying between them. Germline V lookup: CDR1 SGHDT, CDR2 YYEEEE. The CDR3 spans 16 residues. CDR3 sequence reads: CASSSIRHRRIYGYTF. CDR3 nucleotides: TGTGCCAGCAGCTCTATCCGGCACCGAAGAATCTATGGCTACACCTTC.

The chain has TRBV30 and TRBJ2-7; no clear D gene. Trimming left V 3 bases short and J 12 bases short, with 15 bases between. Germline V gives CDR1 GTSNPN, CDR2 SVGIG (reference sequence). This CDR3 is built from 11 residues. The CDR3 protein is CAWRSRESGYF. In DNA form, the CDR3 reads TGTGCCTGGAGGTCCAGAGAAAGTGGGTACTTC.

The V gene is TRBV7-9, the J gene TRBJ2-3; 10 positions agree with TRBD1. The V gene's germline CDR1 is SEHNR and CDR2 FQNEAQ (reference sequence). The CDR3 consists of 14 residues. The junction had 3 bases not matched to a gene; V was cut back by 3 bases and J by 6 bases. As DNA, the CDR3 is TGTGCCAGCAGCTTGGGACAGGGGATGGATACGCAGTATTTT. This encodes CASSLGQGMDTQYF.

V gene TRBV5-4 combines with J gene TRBJ2-5, with 7 bases aligning to TRBD2. Germline values: CDR1 SGHNT, CDR2 YYREEE (reference sequence). CDR3 length: 15 amino acids. Unmatched junction bases numbered 4, after V lost 0 bases and J lost 2 bases. CDR3 sequence: CASSLAWEGQETQYF. DNA for the CDR3: TGTGCCAGCAGCTTGGCATGGGAGGGTCAAGAGACCCAGTACTTC.

The V and J genes are TRBV5-4 and TRBJ2-3, with TRBD2 identical over 7 bases. CDR3 length: 15 amino acids. Germline V CDR1 and CDR2: SGHNT, YYREEE (reference sequence). V gave up 4 bases and J gave up 0 bases; unmatched junction bases: 5. CDR3 sequence reads: CASSPSGASTDTQYF. The CDR3 DNA sequence: TGTGCCAGCAGCCCCAGCGGGGCTAGCACAGATACGCAGTATTTT. Based on the CDR3 plus reference TRBV5-4 and TRBJ2-3, the full variable domain is ETGVTQSPTHLIKTRGQQVTLRCSSQSGHNTVSWYQQALGQGPQFIFQYYREEENGRGNFPPRFSGLQFPNYSSELNVNALELDDSALYLCASSPSGASTDTQYFGPGTRLTVL.

This chain joins TRBV9 and TRBJ2-3; possibly TRBD1 or TRBD2 for D (6 bases each). Germline V gene data show CDR1 as SGDLS and CDR2 as YYNGEE. Trimming shortened V by 2 bases and J by 2 bases, and 9 bases separated the two germline ends. The CDR3 spans 14 residues. The CDR3 region has the DNA TGTGCCAGCAGCGTCCGGGGGCCCACAGATACGCAGTATTTT. Protein: CASSVRGPTDTQYF.

The chain has TRBV18 and TRBJ2-3; D not certain. The CDR3 totals 15 residues. V lost 0 bases to trimming and J lost 3 bases, with 10 bases between them. CDR1 KGHSH and CDR2 LQKENI come from the germline V gene. This chain's CDR3 is CASSPPLTRTDTQYF. As DNA, the CDR3 is TGTGCCAGCTCACCACCATTGACCAGGACAGATACGCAGTATTTT.

The V gene is TRBV5-5, the J gene TRBJ1-5, with 9 bases lining up with TRBD1. In germline, CDR1 is SGHKS, CDR2 YYEKEE (reference sequence). The V gene end was trimmed by 4 bases and the J gene end by 1 base; junction bases not matched to a gene: 12. The CDR3 spans 18 residues. In DNA, the CDR3 is TGTGCCAGCAGCCCCCTTTACCGGGACAGGGTAAGCAATCAGCCCCAGCATTTT. It is translated as CASSPLYRDRVSNQPQHF.

The chain joins TRBV24-1 to TRBJ2-1; 9 positions agree with TRBD1. CDR3 length equals 15 residues. Germline CDR1 and CDR2: KGHDR and SFDVKD. J lost 6 bases, V lost 4 bases, and 6 bases had no gene match. CDR3 in amino acids: CATSDRTGVSNEQFF. DNA of the CDR3: TGTGCCACCAGTGACAGGACAGGGGTATCCAATGAGCAGTTCTTC.

The count of this clone is one. This chain joins TRBV19 and TRBJ1-5; TRBD1 matches 7 bases. After removal of 6 bases from V and 3 bases from J, the junction contained 5 bases not matched to a gene. The germline gives CDR1 LNHDA, CDR2 SQIVND (reference sequence). The CDR3 runs to 14 residues. This CDR3 is CASSPTGFNQPQHF. The CDR3 DNA reads as TGTGCCAGTAGCCCGACAGGGTTCAATCAGCCCCAGCATTTT.

This clone is a singleton in its sample. The chain combines TRBV5-4 with TRBJ2-7; tentative D call: TRBD2 (5 bases). The CDR3 is 13 amino acids. V lost 4 bases and J 3 bases, leaving 11 bases between the germline ends. In germline, CDR1 is SGHNT, CDR2 YYREEE (reference sequence). DNA of the CDR3: TGTGCCAGCAGCGTGGACGGACTCTACGAGCAGTACTTC. It yields the protein CASSVDGLYEQYF.